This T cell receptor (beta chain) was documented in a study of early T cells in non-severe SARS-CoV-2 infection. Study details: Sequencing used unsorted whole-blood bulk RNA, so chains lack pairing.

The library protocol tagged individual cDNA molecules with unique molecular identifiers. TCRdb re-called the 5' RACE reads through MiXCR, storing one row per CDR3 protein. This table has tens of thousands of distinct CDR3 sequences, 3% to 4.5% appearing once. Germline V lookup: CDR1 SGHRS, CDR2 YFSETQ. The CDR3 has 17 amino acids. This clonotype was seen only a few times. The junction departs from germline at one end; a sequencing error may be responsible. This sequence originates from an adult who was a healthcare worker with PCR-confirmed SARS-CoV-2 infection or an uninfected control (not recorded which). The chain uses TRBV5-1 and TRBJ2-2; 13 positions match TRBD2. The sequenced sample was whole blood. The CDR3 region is CTSRTGLAGSNTGELFF. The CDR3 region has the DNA TGCACCAGCAGAACGGGACTAGCGGGGTCGAACACCGGGGAGCTGTTTTTT. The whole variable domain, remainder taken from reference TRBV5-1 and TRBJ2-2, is KAGVTQTPRYLIKTRGQQVTLSCSPISGHRSVSWYQQTPGQGLQFLFEYFSETQRNKGNFPGRFSGRQFSNSRSEMNVSTLELGDSALYLCTSRTGLAGSNTGELFFGEGSRLTVL.